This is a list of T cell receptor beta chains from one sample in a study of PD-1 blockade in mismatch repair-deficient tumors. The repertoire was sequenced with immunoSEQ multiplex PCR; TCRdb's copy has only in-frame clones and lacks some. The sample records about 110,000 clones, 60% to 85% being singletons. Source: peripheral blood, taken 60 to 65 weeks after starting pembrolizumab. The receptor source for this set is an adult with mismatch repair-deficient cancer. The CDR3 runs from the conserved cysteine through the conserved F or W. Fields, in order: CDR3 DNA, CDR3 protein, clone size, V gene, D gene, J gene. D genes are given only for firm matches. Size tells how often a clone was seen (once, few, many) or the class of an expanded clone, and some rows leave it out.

CDR3nt: TGTGCCATCGATGAGACAGATACGCAGTATTTT
CDR3aa: CAIDETDTQYF
abundance: -
v_gene: TRBV2
d_gene: -
j_gene: TRBJ2-3

CDR3nt: TGTGCCAGCAGCCCTTACCGACTGGGGGACAATGAGCAGTTCTTC
CDR3aa: CASSPYRLGDNEQFF
abundance: -
v_gene: TRBV11-3
d_gene: -
j_gene: TRBJ2-1

CDR3nt: TGTGCCAGCGACGATAATACCCGTGGGGAGACCCAGTACTTC
CDR3aa: CASDDNTRGETQYF
abundance: -
v_gene: TRBV11-2
d_gene: -
j_gene: TRBJ2-5

CDR3nt: TGTGCCAGCAGCTTAGCGGCGAATCAGCCCCAGCATTTT
CDR3aa: CASSLAANQPQHF
abundance: -
v_gene: TRBV7-9
d_gene: -
j_gene: TRBJ1-5

CDR3nt: TGCGCCAGCAGTGAGTTCAACTACGAGCAGTACTTC
CDR3aa: CASSEFNYEQYF
abundance: -
v_gene: TRBV10-2
d_gene: -
j_gene: TRBJ2-7

CDR3nt: TGTGCCAGCAGCCCGCTGGGGGGTCGTGCCACTGAAGCTTTCTTT
CDR3aa: CASSPLGGRATEAFF
abundance: once
v_gene: TRBV14
d_gene: -
j_gene: TRBJ1-1

CDR3nt: TGCGCCAGCAGCTCTCTGTATGGGACTAGCGGAAACAATGAGCAGTTCTTC
CDR3aa: CASSSLYGTSGNNEQFF
abundance: -
v_gene: TRBV5-1
d_gene: TRBD2
j_gene: TRBJ2-1

CDR3nt: TGTGCCAGCAGTGACTACTCTGGGGCCAACGTCCTGACTTTC
CDR3aa: CASSDYSGANVLTF
abundance: -
v_gene: TRBV6-1
d_gene: -
j_gene: TRBJ2-6

CDR3nt: TGTGCCAGTAGTCCCCTAGCGGGAATGACCAACTACAATGAGCAGTTCTTC
CDR3aa: CASSPLAGMTNYNEQFF
abundance: few
v_gene: TRBV19
d_gene: TRBD2
j_gene: TRBJ2-1

CDR3nt: TGTGCCAGCAGCCAAGGCATCGGGGTAGGGTATGAGCAGTTCTTC
CDR3aa: CASSQGIGVGYEQFF
abundance: -
v_gene: TRBV14
d_gene: -
j_gene: TRBJ2-1

CDR3nt: TGTGCCTACCTTCTTCAGGGAGGCACGGAAGCTTTCTTT
CDR3aa: CAYLLQGGTEAFF
abundance: -
v_gene: TRBV30
d_gene: -
j_gene: TRBJ1-1

CDR3nt: TGTGCCAGCAGTGATAGCGGGGGCTCGTATGAAAAACTGTTTTTT
CDR3aa: CASSDSGGSYEKLFF
abundance: -
v_gene: TRBV2
d_gene: -
j_gene: TRBJ1-4

CDR3nt: TGTGCCAGCAGTGAATTCGTAGCGGGAGGGCCGGGAGATACGCAGTATTTT
CDR3aa: CASSEFVAGGPGDTQYF
abundance: -
v_gene: TRBV25-1
d_gene: TRBD2
j_gene: TRBJ2-3

CDR3nt: TGTGCCAGCAGTTTACTGACCTCGCCCTACGAGCAGTACTTC
CDR3aa: CASSLLTSPYEQYF
abundance: -
v_gene: TRBV27
d_gene: -
j_gene: TRBJ2-7

CDR3nt: TGTGCCAGCAGCTTGGACAGACTCCAAGGGAGAGGCTACACCTTC
CDR3aa: CASSLDRLQGRGYTF
abundance: -
v_gene: TRBV5-5
d_gene: -
j_gene: TRBJ1-2

CDR3nt: TGTGCCAGCAGCTTATCGGGACAGCCAAATTATGGCTACACCTTC
CDR3aa: CASSLSGQPNYGYTF
abundance: -
v_gene: TRBV11-2
d_gene: TRBD1
j_gene: TRBJ1-2

CDR3nt: TGTGCCAGCAGCAAAGCTAGCGAACTTCCCTACGAGCAGTACTTC
CDR3aa: CASSKASELPYEQYF
abundance: few
v_gene: TRBV11-2
d_gene: -
j_gene: TRBJ2-7

CDR3nt: TGTGCCAGCAGAGCCCCGGATAGCTCCTACGAGCAGTACTTC
CDR3aa: CASRAPDSSYEQYF
abundance: -
v_gene: TRBV6-1
d_gene: -
j_gene: TRBJ2-7

CDR3nt: TGTGCCAGCAGCCAGGGCCGCTATGGCTACACCTTC
CDR3aa: CASSQGRYGYTF
abundance: once
v_gene: TRBV6-6
d_gene: -
j_gene: TRBJ1-2

CDR3nt: TGCGCCAGCAGCTTGTTGGGACTAGCGGGTCAAGAGACCCAGTACTTC
CDR3aa: CASSLLGLAGQETQYF
abundance: -
v_gene: TRBV5-1
d_gene: TRBD2
j_gene: TRBJ2-5

CDR3nt: TGTGCCAGCAGCTTAGATTCCGGGAACTCCTACAATGAGCAGTTCTTC
CDR3aa: CASSLDSGNSYNEQFF
abundance: few
v_gene: TRBV11-3
d_gene: -
j_gene: TRBJ2-1

CDR3nt: TGCGCCAGCAGCCAGAGGGAACAGGGTCTAGATGAAAAACTGTTTTTT
CDR3aa: CASSQREQGLDEKLFF
abundance: once
v_gene: TRBV4-1
d_gene: -
j_gene: TRBJ1-4

CDR3nt: TGTGCCAGCAGCTTAGCAGGCGATGATCAGCCCCAGCATTTT
CDR3aa: CASSLAGDDQPQHF
abundance: -
v_gene: TRBV7-9
d_gene: -
j_gene: TRBJ1-5

CDR3nt: TGTGCCAGCCGAAGTCCCGGGACTAGCGCGAGCTCCTACAATGAGCAGTTCTTC
CDR3aa: CASRSPGTSASSYNEQFF
abundance: -
v_gene: TRBV18
d_gene: TRBD2
j_gene: TRBJ2-1

CDR3nt: TGTGCCAGCAGCTTGGTAGTGGGCGAGCAGTACTTC
CDR3aa: CASSLVVGEQYF
abundance: -
v_gene: TRBV5-6
d_gene: -
j_gene: TRBJ2-7

CDR3nt: TGTGCCAGCAGCTTAACGAGGGAAGATACGCAGTATTTT
CDR3aa: CASSLTREDTQYF
abundance: -
v_gene: TRBV7-3
d_gene: -
j_gene: TRBJ2-3

CDR3nt: TGTGCCAGCAGCGGCGCTTCGGGTGTCGGGAGGGCCAGGGTTAATTCTGGGGCCAACGTCCTGACTTTC
CDR3aa: CASSGASGVGRARVNSGANVLTF
abundance: once
v_gene: TRBV9
d_gene: TRBD2
j_gene: TRBJ2-6

CDR3nt: TGTGCCAGCAGCTTTGGACAGGGTTCCTATCCTGAAGCTTTCTTT
CDR3aa: CASSFGQGSYPEAFF
abundance: -
v_gene: TRBV5-6
d_gene: TRBD1
j_gene: TRBJ1-1

CDR3nt: TGTGCCAGCAGTTTTCCGGGACAGGGTTCCGAGCAGTACTTC
CDR3aa: CASSFPGQGSEQYF
abundance: -
v_gene: TRBV6-5
d_gene: TRBD1
j_gene: TRBJ2-7

CDR3nt: TGTGCCAGCAGCGCCTATTACAATGAGCAGTTCTTC
CDR3aa: CASSAYYNEQFF
abundance: -
v_gene: TRBV5-4
d_gene: -
j_gene: TRBJ2-1

CDR3nt: TGTGCCAGCAGCTCGGGACAGCCTCAAGAGCAGTACTTC
CDR3aa: CASSSGQPQEQYF
abundance: few
v_gene: TRBV7-9
d_gene: TRBD1
j_gene: TRBJ2-7

CDR3nt: TGTGCCAGCAGAGCGGCCGGCAGCTATGGCTACACCTTC
CDR3aa: CASRAAGSYGYTF
abundance: once
v_gene: TRBV7-9
d_gene: -
j_gene: TRBJ1-2

CDR3nt: TGTGCCAGCAGCTTAGTCCCTTTGACTTTCTCTGAAGCTTTCTTT
CDR3aa: CASSLVPLTFSEAFF
abundance: -
v_gene: TRBV11-3
d_gene: -
j_gene: TRBJ1-1

CDR3nt: TGTGCCAGCAGCTTAAGGACTAGCGGGTACTCCTACAATGAGCAGTTCTTC
CDR3aa: CASSLRTSGYSYNEQFF
abundance: -
v_gene: TRBV7-8
d_gene: TRBD2
j_gene: TRBJ2-1

CDR3nt: TGTGCCAGTAGTATAGGGACAGGGGGCAACATTCAGTACTTC
CDR3aa: CASSIGTGGNIQYF
abundance: -
v_gene: TRBV19
d_gene: TRBD1
j_gene: TRBJ2-4

CDR3nt: TGTGCCAGCAGACAGGACAGGAGTCGGGACGAGCAGTACTTC
CDR3aa: CASRQDRSRDEQYF
abundance: -
v_gene: TRBV6-6
d_gene: TRBD1
j_gene: TRBJ2-7